These T cell receptor beta chains were read from a single sample in a study of blood T cell repertoires in COVID-19. Clones were read by immunoSEQ multiplex PCR, and TCRdb kept only the in-frame ones, dropping some. Counted here are 300,000 to 350,000 clones, 70% to 90% occurring once; the ten biggest clones make up 1.5% to 2%. The specimen was peripheral blood. Source of these receptors: a woman aged 25 to 39 with COVID-19, enrolled during active disease. CDR3s include the opening cysteine and the closing phenylalanine or tryptophan. A D gene is named only where the DNA matches it firmly. Size values are once, few and many counts, or a class for expanded clones, and some rows have none.

cdr3_aa cdr3_nt v_call d_call clone_size j_call
CASSLDRSQPQHF TGTGCCAGCAGCTTAGATCGCAGTCAGCCCCAGCATTTT TRBV11-2 . . TRBJ1-5
CASRDSGTNEKLFF TGTGCCAGCAGGGACAGTGGGACTAATGAAAAACTGTTTTTT TRBV2 . . TRBJ1-4
CASSQGTPGGYGYTF TGCGCCAGCAGCCAAGGCACCCCCGGCGGGTATGGCTACACCTTC TRBV4-3 . . TRBJ1-2
CASSPGSAPNSPLHF TGTGCCAGCAGCCCCGGTTCCGCCCCAAATTCACCCCTCCACTTT TRBV7-8 . . TRBJ1-6
CASSVATLGLAGGNTDTQYF TGTGCCAGCAGCGTAGCTACGTTGGGACTAGCGGGGGGAAACACAGATACGCAGTATTTT TRBV9 TRBD2 . TRBJ2-3
CATSDRGQGSTDTQYF TGTGCCACCAGTGACCGTGGACAGGGTAGCACAGATACGCAGTATTTT TRBV24-1 TRBD1 . TRBJ2-3
CASSREGHEQYF TGTGCCAGCAGCCGGGAGGGGCACGAGCAGTACTTC TRBV2 TRBD2 . TRBJ2-7
CASSPGGGSNQPQHF TGTGCCAGCAGCCCCGGGGGGGGGAGCAATCAGCCCCAGCATTTT TRBV11-3 . . TRBJ1-5
CASSRQGAGTEAFF TGCGCCAGCAGCCGTCAGGGGGCGGGCACTGAAGCTTTCTTT TRBV4-1 TRBD1 . TRBJ1-1
CASSIGAGGAGQPQHF TGTGCCAGTAGTATAGGGGCAGGGGGCGCGGGTCAGCCCCAGCATTTT TRBV19 TRBD1 . TRBJ1-5
CASSPIPGSGNTIYF TGTGCCAGCAGCCCGATCCCCGGGTCTGGAAACACCATATATTTT TRBV11-3 . few TRBJ1-3
CASRQGPSTEAFF TGTGCCAGTCGACAGGGGCCCTCCACTGAAGCTTTCTTT TRBV18 TRBD1 few TRBJ1-1
CASKLAGGPGEQFF TGTGCCAGCAAACTAGCGGGGGGGCCAGGTGAGCAGTTCTTC TRBV19 TRBD2 . TRBJ2-1
CASSAGTEYQETQYF TGTGCCAGCAGCGCCGGGACAGAGTACCAAGAGACCCAGTACTTC TRBV9 TRBD1 once TRBJ2-5
CASSIGGVPATNEKLFF TGTGCCAGTAGTATTGGAGGGGTTCCTGCAACTAATGAAAAACTGTTTTTT TRBV19 . . TRBJ1-4
CASSLFNSKWETQYF TGTGCCAGCAGCTTATTCAATAGCAAGTGGGAGACCCAGTACTTC TRBV14 . . TRBJ2-5
CASSVDSSPLHF TGTGCCAGCAGCGTAGACTCTTCACCCCTCCACTTT TRBV9 . . TRBJ1-6
CASSRNTVYNSPLHF TGTGCCAGCAGCAGAAATACAGTCTATAATTCACCCCTCCACTTT TRBV7-8 . . TRBJ1-6
CASAPQPGGHGSPLHF TGTGCCAGCGCGCCCCAACCCGGGGGGCATGGGTCACCCCTCCACTTT TRBV7-2 . . TRBJ1-6
CASSFDSLQETQYF TGTGCCAGCAGCTTTGACAGCCTCCAAGAGACCCAGTACTTC TRBV11-3 . few TRBJ2-5
CASSHGQTNQPQHF TGTGCCAGCTCACACGGACAGACCAATCAGCCCCAGCATTTT TRBV18 . once TRBJ1-5
CASSPGTDNEKLFF TGTGCCAGCTCACCTGGGACAGATAATGAAAAACTGTTTTTT TRBV18 TRBD1 few TRBJ1-4
CASSLVGREDGYTF TGTGCCAGCAGCTTAGTAGGCCGAGAGGATGGCTACACCTTC TRBV7-2 . . TRBJ1-2
CASSLGTGPKETQYF TGTGCCAGCAGCTTGGGGACAGGCCCCAAAGAGACCCAGTACTTC TRBV13 TRBD1 . TRBJ2-5
CASSQTGCNQPQHF TGCGCCAGCAGTCAGACAGGGTGCAATCAGCCCCAGCATTTT TRBV23-1 TRBD1 . TRBJ1-5
CASSLAANYGYTF TGCGCCAGCAGCTTGGCAGCTAACTATGGCTACACCTTC TRBV5-1 . . TRBJ1-2
CASSQRIRGLEYGYTF TGCGCCAGCAGCCAAAGAATAAGGGGGCTGGAGTATGGCTACACCTTC TRBV4-1 TRBD1 once TRBJ1-2
CASSVSVGSMNTEAFF TGTGCCAGCAGCGTAAGCGTCGGCAGCATGAACACTGAAGCTTTCTTT TRBV2 . . TRBJ1-1
CASSFFGTGSDTQYF TGTGCCAGCAGCTTCTTTGGGACTGGCTCGGATACGCAGTATTTT TRBV5-6 . . TRBJ2-3
CASRPFSGGQVGEQFF TGTGCCAGCAGGCCTTTTAGCGGGGGTCAAGTGGGTGAGCAGTTCTTC TRBV14 TRBD2 . TRBJ2-1
CASSVGLSSGNTIYF TGTGCCAGCAGCGTAGGGTTGAGCTCTGGAAACACCATATATTTT TRBV9 . . TRBJ1-3
CASTWDRDIEYGYTF TGTGCCAGCACCTGGGACAGGGATATTGAGTATGGCTACACCTTC TRBV6-6 TRBD1 . TRBJ1-2
CASSPLGGQSYGYTF TGTGCCAGCTCACCACTAGGAGGGCAGTCCTATGGCTACACCTTC TRBV18 . . TRBJ1-2
CASSAGQRNTEAFF TGTGCCAGCAGCGCGGGACAGAGGAACACTGAAGCTTTCTTT TRBV9 TRBD1 . TRBJ1-1
CASSFLTGSNEQYF TGTGCCAGTAGTTTCTTGACAGGGTCCAACGAGCAGTACTTC TRBV19 TRBD1 . TRBJ2-7
CASRPLRDSQETQYF TGTGCCAGCAGGCCTTTAAGGGACAGTCAAGAGACCCAGTACTTC TRBV7-8 TRBD1 . TRBJ2-5
CASSEGTDAFF TGTGCCAGTTCCGAGGGGACTGACGCTTTCTTT TRBV2 . many TRBJ1-1
CASSQSGGLYNEQFF TGTGCCAGCAGCCAAAGCGGGGGGCTCTACAATGAGCAGTTCTTC TRBV5-4 TRBD2 . TRBJ2-1
CASSEDRGYEKLFF TGTGCCAGCAGCGAGGACAGGGGATATGAAAAACTGTTTTTT TRBV7-9 TRBD1 . TRBJ1-4
CASTGQHQYF TGTGCCAGCACAGGACAGCATCAGTACTTC TRBV6-5 . once TRBJ2-7
CASSLRLAGSQYF TGTGCCAGCAGCTTAAGGCTAGCGGGGTCACAGTATTTT TRBV7-8 TRBD2 . TRBJ2-3
CASSFGLQRSHSYNEQFF TGTGCCAGCAGCTTCGGTCTGCAGCGGTCGCACTCCTACAATGAGCAGTTCTTC TRBV7-9 . . TRBJ2-1
CASSSGLAVDTQYF TGTGCCAGCAGTAGCGGACTAGCCGTAGATACGCAGTATTTT TRBV6-2/TRBV6-3 TRBD2 . TRBJ2-3
CATSDVRGQYNEQFF TGTGCCACCAGTGATGTAAGGGGGCAATACAATGAGCAGTTCTTC TRBV24-1 TRBD1 . TRBJ2-1
CASSQDFRKDSKPGETQYF TGCGCCAGCAGCCAAGATTTTAGGAAGGACTCCAAGCCGGGGGAGACCCAGTACTTC TRBV4-1 . . TRBJ2-5
CASSRQGGNNQPQHF TGCGCCAGCAGCCGACAGGGAGGAAACAATCAGCCCCAGCATTTT TRBV4-1 TRBD1 few TRBJ1-5
CASGRRGYGEKLFF TGTGCCAGCGGAAGGCGGGGGTATGGTGAAAAACTGTTTTTT TRBV5-4 . . TRBJ1-4
CASSQDYLTKDNSPLHF TGTGCCAGCAGCCAAGATTACTTGACTAAGGATAATTCACCCCTCCACTTT TRBV3-1/TRBV3-2 . once TRBJ1-6
CASSPGDSQETQYF TGCGCCAGCAGCCCCGGGGACAGTCAAGAGACCCAGTACTTC TRBV5-1 TRBD1 . TRBJ2-5
CASSQGPNTIYF TGTGCCAGCAGCCAAGGTCCGAACACCATATATTTT TRBV3-1/TRBV3-2 . . TRBJ1-3
CASSLEARPDLYGYTF TGTGCCAGCAGCTTAGAGGCTAGGCCAGACCTCTATGGCTACACCTTC TRBV11-2 . . TRBJ1-2
CASSYGGHYTGELFF TGTGCCAGCAGTTACGGCGGACACTACACCGGGGAGCTGTTTTTT TRBV6-2/TRBV6-3 . . TRBJ2-2